A selection of T cell receptor beta chains follows, all from one sample in a study of blood T cell repertoires in COVID-19. Assay: immunoSEQ multiplex PCR; the TCRdb copy retains only in-frame clones and omits some. The sample records about 230,000 clones, 75% to 90% being singletons. Sequencing was performed on peripheral blood. All receptors come from a woman between 65 and 79 years old with active or convalescent COVID-19. CDR3s include the opening cysteine and the closing phenylalanine or tryptophan. D genes are given only for firm matches. Some rows mark clone size as missing; the rest say once, few, many or name a class of expanded clone.

D gene,J gene,V gene,clone size,CDR3 DNA,CDR3 protein
.,TRBJ2-2,TRBV5-1,few,TGCGCCAGCAGCTTCCAGGGATCCGCGAACACCGGGGAGCTGTTTTTT,CASSFQGSANTGELFF
TRBD2,TRBJ2-7,TRBV11-2,once,TGTGCCAGCAGTCGGGCGGGGGGGCCCTACGAGCAGTACTTC,CASSRAGGPYEQYF
TRBD1,TRBJ1-6,TRBV12-3/TRBV12-4,.,TGTGCCAGCAGTGGGACAGATTCACCCCTCCACTTT,CASSGTDSPLHF
TRBD2,TRBJ2-7,TRBV5-1,.,TGCGCCAGCGGGACTAGCGGAACCTACGAGCAGTACTTC,CASGTSGTYEQYF
.,TRBJ2-2,TRBV7-7,.,TGTGCTAGCAGCTCTCCGGCAGGCGCCAACACCGGGGAGCTGTTTTTT,CASSSPAGANTGELFF
.,TRBJ1-5,TRBV6-5,.,TGTGCCAGCACAGCGCGGTTGGATCAGCCCCAGCATTTT,CASTARLDQPQHF
.,TRBJ1-6,TRBV5-4,.,TGTGCCAGCAGCCTGGACAGATTTAATTCACCCCTCCACTTT,CASSLDRFNSPLHF
TRBD1,TRBJ2-7,TRBV27,.,TGTGCCAGCAGCCCCATGACAGGGCCCTACGAGCAGTACTTC,CASSPMTGPYEQYF
TRBD1,TRBJ2-7,TRBV10-3,many,TGTGCCATCAGTGAGTCGCCAGGGGGCTCTTTCTACGAGCAGTACTTC,CAISESPGGSFYEQYF
.,TRBJ1-4,TRBV7-2,.,TGTGCCAGCAGCCCTCAGGGGAAACTTAATGAAAAACTGTTTTTT,CASSPQGKLNEKLFF
.,TRBJ1-4,TRBV10-3,.,TGTGCCATCAGTGAAGGAGTAACAGGAACTAATGAAAAACTGTTTTTT,CAISEGVTGTNEKLFF
.,TRBJ1-2,TRBV21-1,.,TGTGCCAGCAGAAGACAGGGGCTAAACTATGGCTACACCTTC,CASRRQGLNYGYTF
TRBD1,TRBJ1-1,TRBV6-5,.,TGTGCCAGCAGTTATCGGACAGGGGGTAGCACTGAAGCTTTCTTT,CASSYRTGGSTEAFF
TRBD2,TRBJ2-7,TRBV28,.,TGTGCCAGCAGTTCTAGCGGGAGCTCCTACGAGCAGTACTTC,CASSSSGSSYEQYF
.,TRBJ1-1,TRBV5-1,.,TGCGCCAGCAGCTTGTCCCCAACCCTACGCCCAGAAGCTTTCTTT,CASSLSPTLRPEAFF
.,TRBJ1-1,TRBV9,.,TGTGCCAGCAGCGCCGACAGCCAGAACACTGAAGCTTTCTTT,CASSADSQNTEAFF
.,TRBJ2-1,TRBV29-1,.,TGCAGCGTACGACTAGTAGTCTACAATGAGCAGTTCTTC,CSVRLVVYNEQFF
TRBD1,TRBJ1-5,TRBV4-1,.,TGCGCCAGCAGCCAACCCTTGGGGACAGGGACATCCAATCAGCCCCAGCATTTT,CASSQPLGTGTSNQPQHF
TRBD1,TRBJ2-1,TRBV29-1,.,TGCAGCGGCCGGGACAGCTCCTACAATGAGCAGTTCTTC,CSGRDSSYNEQFF
.,TRBJ2-3,TRBV6-5,.,TGTGCCAGCAGAGGGGGTGCAGATACGCAGTATTTT,CASRGGADTQYF
.,TRBJ2-4,TRBV6-5,.,TGTGCCAGCAGCTCCACTCTGGGAGGGGGGGACATTCAGTACTTC,CASSSTLGGGDIQYF
.,TRBJ1-5,TRBV2,.,TGTGCCAGCAGTGAAGGACAGGAACAGGCGCCCCAGCATTTT,CASSEGQEQAPQHF
TRBD2,TRBJ2-3,TRBV29-1,.,TGCAGCGCCCGAGCGGGGGGTAGCACAGATACGCAGTATTTT,CSARAGGSTDTQYF
.,TRBJ2-3,TRBV9,.,TGTGCCAGCAGCGTGTCCGGTACAGATACGCAGTATTTT,CASSVSGTDTQYF
TRBD2,TRBJ2-3,TRBV29-1,.,TGCAGCGTTGCGGTTACAGCGGGGGGCAGGTGGGATACGCAGTATTTT,CSVAVTAGGRWDTQYF
.,TRBJ1-3,TRBV19,.,TGTGCCAGTAGTATAGGCACAGCCGTCTCTGGAAACACCATATATTTT,CASSIGTAVSGNTIYF
.,TRBJ2-7,TRBV18,.,TGTGCCAGCTCACCACGTGGGGCTGCCAGCTGGTACGAGCAGTACTTC,CASSPRGAASWYEQYF
.,TRBJ1-6,TRBV28,.,TGTGCCAGCAGTTGGGAGAGCTCCTATAATTCACCCCTCCACTTT,CASSWESSYNSPLHF
.,TRBJ2-4,TRBV29-1,.,TGCAGCGTTGGCCCCCAGGGGTTTCAGTACTTC,CSVGPQGFQYF
.,TRBJ2-1,TRBV2,.,TGTGCCAGCAGTCCGGACAGAATCGAGCAGTTCTTC,CASSPDRIEQFF
.,TRBJ2-5,TRBV6-6,.,TGTGCCAGCAGACTAATACAGGGGGGGAGTGAGACCCAGTACTTC,CASRLIQGGSETQYF
TRBD2,TRBJ2-1,TRBV4-2,.,TGTGCCAGCAGCCATCCCCGAGGGGCTAGCGGGACCTACAATGAGCAGTTCTTC,CASSHPRGASGTYNEQFF
.,TRBJ2-6,TRBV18,few,TGTGCCAGCTCACCACCCCACTCTGGGGCCAACGTCCTGACTTTC,CASSPPHSGANVLTF
TRBD2,TRBJ2-3,TRBV5-1,few,TGCGCCAGCAGCTTGACTAGCGGGAGTAGTGCAGATACGCAGTATTTT,CASSLTSGSSADTQYF
.,TRBJ1-5,TRBV6-1,.,TGTGCCAGCAGTGACCATTATCAGCCCCAGCATTTT,CASSDHYQPQHF
.,TRBJ2-7,TRBV5-4,.,TGTGCCAGCAGCTTGGTATCAGGCTACGAGCAGTACTTC,CASSLVSGYEQYF
.,TRBJ2-3,TRBV29-1,.,TGCAGCGTTGTAGGAGGAGATACGCAGTATTTT,CSVVGGDTQYF